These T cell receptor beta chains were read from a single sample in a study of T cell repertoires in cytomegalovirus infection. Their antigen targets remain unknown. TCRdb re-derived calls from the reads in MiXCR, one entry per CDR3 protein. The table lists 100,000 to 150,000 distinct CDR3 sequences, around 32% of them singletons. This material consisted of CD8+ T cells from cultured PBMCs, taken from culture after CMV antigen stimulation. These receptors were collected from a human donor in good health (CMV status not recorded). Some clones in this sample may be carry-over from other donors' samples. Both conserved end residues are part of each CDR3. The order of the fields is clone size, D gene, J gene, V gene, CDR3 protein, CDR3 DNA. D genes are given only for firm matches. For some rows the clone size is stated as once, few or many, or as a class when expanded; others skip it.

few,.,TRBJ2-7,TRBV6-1,CASSELGRGYEQYF,TGTGCCAGCAGTGAACTGGGCAGGGGCTACGAGCAGTACTTC
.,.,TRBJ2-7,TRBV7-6,CASSLGLGGEQYF,TGTGCCAGCAGCTTAGGCCTAGGTGGTGAGCAGTACTTC
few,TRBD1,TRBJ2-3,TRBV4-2,CASSQGVGGADTQYF,TGTGCCAGCAGCCAAGGTGTAGGGGGCGCAGATACGCAGTATTTT
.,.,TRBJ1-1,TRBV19,CASSWGMNTEAFF,TGTGCCAGTAGTTGGGGGATGAACACTGAAGCTTTCTTT
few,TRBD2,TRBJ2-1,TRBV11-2,CASSLLAAEQFF,TGTGCCAGCAGCTTACTAGCGGCCGAGCAGTTCTTC
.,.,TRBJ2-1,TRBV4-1,CASSFQGGGQGESEQFF,TGCGCCAGCAGCTTCCAAGGTGGGGGGCAGGGGGAGAGTGAGCAGTTCTTC
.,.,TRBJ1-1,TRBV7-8,CASSLVEGMNTEAFF,TGTGCCAGCAGCTTAGTTGAGGGGATGAACACTGAAGCTTTCTTT
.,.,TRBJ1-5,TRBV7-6,CASSFGDYQPQHF,TGTGCCAGCAGCTTCGGGGATTATCAGCCCCAGCATTTT
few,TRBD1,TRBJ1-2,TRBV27,CASSLGGQGTYGYTF,TGTGCCAGCAGTTTAGGGGGACAGGGGACCTATGGCTACACCTTC
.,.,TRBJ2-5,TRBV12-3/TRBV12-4,CASSLRDWSQETQYF,TGTGCCAGCAGCCTCCGGGACTGGTCGCAAGAGACCCAGTACTTC
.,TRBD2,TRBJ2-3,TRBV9,CASSARLASSTDTQYF,TGTGCCAGCAGCGCTCGACTAGCTTCTAGCACAGATACGCAGTATTTT
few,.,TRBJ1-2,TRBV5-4,CASSLYGLVRDYGYTF,TGTGCCAGCAGCTTGTATGGTTTGGTCAGGGACTATGGCTACACCTTC
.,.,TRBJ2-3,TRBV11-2,CASSLWWDVMADTQYF,TGTGCCAGCAGCTTATGGTGGGATGTTATGGCAGATACGCAGTATTTT
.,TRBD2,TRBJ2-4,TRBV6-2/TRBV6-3,CASSFSGGRDIQYF,TGTGCCAGCAGTTTTAGCGGGGGGAGAGACATTCAGTACTTC
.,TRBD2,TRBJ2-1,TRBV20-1,CSARVRTSVYNEQFF,TGCAGTGCTAGAGTCCGGACTAGCGTTTACAATGAGCAGTTCTTC
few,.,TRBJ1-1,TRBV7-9,CASSKGDIEAFF,TGTGCCAGCAGCAAGGGGGACATTGAAGCTTTCTTT
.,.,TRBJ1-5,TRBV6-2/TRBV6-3,CASSETAYSNQPQHF,TGTGCCAGCAGTGAGACGGCATATAGCAATCAGCCCCAGCATTTT
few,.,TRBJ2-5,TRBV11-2,CASSFRLAGVTETQYF,TGTGCCAGCAGCTTTCGGCTTGCAGGGGTCACGGAGACCCAGTACTTC
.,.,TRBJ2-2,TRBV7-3,CASSLIGAGELFF,TGTGCCAGCAGCTTGATCGGAGCCGGGGAGCTGTTTTTT
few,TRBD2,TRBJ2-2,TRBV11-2,CASSYGVAGTTNTGELFF,TGTGCCAGCAGCTACGGAGTAGCGGGGACAACGAACACCGGGGAGCTGTTTTTT
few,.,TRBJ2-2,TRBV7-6,CASSLVPNTGELFF,TGTGCCAGCAGCTTAGTCCCGAACACCGGGGAGCTGTTTTTT
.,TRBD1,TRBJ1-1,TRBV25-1,CASTDPGTGGHEAFF,TGTGCCAGCACCGACCCCGGGACAGGGGGCCATGAAGCTTTCTTT
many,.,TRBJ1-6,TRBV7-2,CASSLTDSPLHF,TGTGCCAGCAGCCTCACGGATTCACCCCTCCACTTT
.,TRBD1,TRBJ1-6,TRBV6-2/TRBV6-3,CASSTTGRPYNSPLHF,TGTGCCAGCAGTACGACAGGGAGACCCTATAATTCACCCCTCCACTTT